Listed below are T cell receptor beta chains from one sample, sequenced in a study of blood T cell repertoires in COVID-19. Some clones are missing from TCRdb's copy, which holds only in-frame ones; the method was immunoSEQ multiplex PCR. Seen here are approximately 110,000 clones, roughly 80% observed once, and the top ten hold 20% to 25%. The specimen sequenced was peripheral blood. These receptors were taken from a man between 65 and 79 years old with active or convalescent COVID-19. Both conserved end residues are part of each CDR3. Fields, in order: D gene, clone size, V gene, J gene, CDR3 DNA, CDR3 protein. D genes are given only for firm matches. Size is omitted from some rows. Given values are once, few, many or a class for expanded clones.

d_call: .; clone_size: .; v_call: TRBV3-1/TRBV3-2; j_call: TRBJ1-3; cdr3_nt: TGTGCCAGCAGCTCCCGGACAGCCACCTCTGGAAACACCATATATTTT; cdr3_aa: CASSSRTATSGNTIYF
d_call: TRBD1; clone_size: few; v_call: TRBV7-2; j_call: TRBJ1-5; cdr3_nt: TGTGCCAGCAGCTTGGACGACAGGGGGCCAGGTCAGCCCCAGCATTTT; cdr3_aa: CASSLDDRGPGQPQHF
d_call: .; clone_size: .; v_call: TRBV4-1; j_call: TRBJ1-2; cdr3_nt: TGCGCCAGCAGCCAAGAAAGCGTCCTTGGCTATGGCTACACCTTC; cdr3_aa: CASSQESVLGYGYTF
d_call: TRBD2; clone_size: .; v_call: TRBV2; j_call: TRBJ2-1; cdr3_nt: TGTGCCAGCAGCTTAAGCGGGGCCGAGCAGTTCTTC; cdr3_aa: CASSLSGAEQFF
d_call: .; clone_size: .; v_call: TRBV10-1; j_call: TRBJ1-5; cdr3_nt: TGCGCCAGCAGTGACTCCGGTCAGCCCCAGCATTTT; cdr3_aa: CASSDSGQPQHF
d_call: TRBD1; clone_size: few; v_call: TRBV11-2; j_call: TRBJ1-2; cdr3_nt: TGTGCCAGCAGCGTGGACAGGCGCTATGGCTACACCTTC; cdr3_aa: CASSVDRRYGYTF
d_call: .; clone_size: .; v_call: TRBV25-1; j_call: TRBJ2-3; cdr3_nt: TGTGCCAGCAGTGTAAAGGGGGGGGTGGATACGCAGTATTTT; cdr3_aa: CASSVKGGVDTQYF
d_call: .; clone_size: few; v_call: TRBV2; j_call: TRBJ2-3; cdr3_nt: TGTGCCAGCAGTGAATTGCGGGGAGGCAAAGATACGCAGTATTTT; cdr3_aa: CASSELRGGKDTQYF
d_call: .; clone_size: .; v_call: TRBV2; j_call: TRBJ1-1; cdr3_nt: TGTGCCAGCAGTGAGGGGGCCGGTACTGAAGCTTTCTTT; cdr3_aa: CASSEGAGTEAFF
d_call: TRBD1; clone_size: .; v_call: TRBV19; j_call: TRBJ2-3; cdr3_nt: TGTGCCAGTAGTCGGACAGGCTGGGCAGATACGCAGTATTTT; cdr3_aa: CASSRTGWADTQYF
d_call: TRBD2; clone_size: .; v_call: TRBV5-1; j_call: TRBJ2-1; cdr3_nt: TGCGCCAGCAGCTTGGGACTAGCGGGCAACAATGAGCAGTTCTTC; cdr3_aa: CASSLGLAGNNEQFF
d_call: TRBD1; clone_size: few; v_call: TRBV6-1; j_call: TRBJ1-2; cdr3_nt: TGTGCCAGCAGTGAGGTCGACAGGGGATTTTCTGGCTACACCTTC; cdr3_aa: CASSEVDRGFSGYTF
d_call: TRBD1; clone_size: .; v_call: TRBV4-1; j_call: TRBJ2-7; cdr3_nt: TGCGCCAGCAGCCAAGATGGGACAGCTTACTACGAGCAGTACTTC; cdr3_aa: CASSQDGTAYYEQYF
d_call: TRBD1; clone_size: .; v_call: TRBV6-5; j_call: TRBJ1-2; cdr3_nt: TGTGCCAGCAGGTCCACAGGGGGCCAAGAGGATGGCTACACCTTC; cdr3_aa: CASRSTGGQEDGYTF
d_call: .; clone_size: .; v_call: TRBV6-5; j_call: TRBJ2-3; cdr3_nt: TGTGCCAGCAGTCGAGGGTTGGATACGCAGTATTTT; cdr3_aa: CASSRGLDTQYF
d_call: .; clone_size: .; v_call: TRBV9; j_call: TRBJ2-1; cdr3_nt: TGTGCCAGCAGCGGTGGACTGCGACACCCTTCCTACAATGAGCAGTTCTTC; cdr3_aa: CASSGGLRHPSYNEQFF
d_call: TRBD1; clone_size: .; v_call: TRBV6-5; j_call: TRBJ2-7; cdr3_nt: TGTGCCAGCAACCGGGACAGTTTCATCTACGAGCAGTACTTC; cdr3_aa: CASNRDSFIYEQYF
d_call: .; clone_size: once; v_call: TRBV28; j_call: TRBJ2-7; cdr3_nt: TGTGCCAGCAGTTTATTTCAGCGATTC; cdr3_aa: CASSLFQRF
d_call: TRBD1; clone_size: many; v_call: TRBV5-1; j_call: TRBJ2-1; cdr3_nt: TGCGCCAGCAGCCATAGACAGGGGGCCTATGAGCAGTTCTTC; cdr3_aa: CASSHRQGAYEQFF
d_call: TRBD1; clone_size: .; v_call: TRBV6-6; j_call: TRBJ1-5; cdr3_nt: TGTGCCAGCAGTGGCCCGGACAGGGCGGCCTATCAGCCCCAGCATTTT; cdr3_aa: CASSGPDRAAYQPQHF
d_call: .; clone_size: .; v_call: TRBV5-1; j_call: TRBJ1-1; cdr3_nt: TGCGCCAGCAGCTTGTACCAGGGTTTGAACACTGAAGCTTTCTTT; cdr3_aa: CASSLYQGLNTEAFF
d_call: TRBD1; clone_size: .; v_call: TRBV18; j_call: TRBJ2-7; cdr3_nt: TGTGCCAGCTCAGCCGGGACAGGGGTCCGGGAGCAGTACTTC; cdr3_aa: CASSAGTGVREQYF
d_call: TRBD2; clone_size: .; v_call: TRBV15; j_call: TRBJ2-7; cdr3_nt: TGTGCCACCAGCCCAACGGGGGGACTAGCGAGGCACGAGCAGTACTTC; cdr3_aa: CATSPTGGLARHEQYF
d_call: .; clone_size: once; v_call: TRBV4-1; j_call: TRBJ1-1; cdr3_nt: TGCGCCAGCAGCCCCGAATTCTACAGGGCCAGGGACACTGAAGCTTTCTTT; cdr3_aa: CASSPEFYRARDTEAFF
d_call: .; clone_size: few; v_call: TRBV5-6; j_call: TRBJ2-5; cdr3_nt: TGTGCCAGCTTCCGGGGATTAGGGACCCAGTACTTC; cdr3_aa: CASFRGLGTQYF
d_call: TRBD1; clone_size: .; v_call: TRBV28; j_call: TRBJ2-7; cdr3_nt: TGTGCCAGCAGTTTTCTGAGGGGTAGACAGGGTAGCCCCTACGAGCAGTACTTC; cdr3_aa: CASSFLRGRQGSPYEQYF
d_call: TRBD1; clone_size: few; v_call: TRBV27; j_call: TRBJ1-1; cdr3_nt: TGTGCCAGCAGTACTCGACAGGGGTGGGGCACTGAAGCTTTCTTT; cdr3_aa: CASSTRQGWGTEAFF
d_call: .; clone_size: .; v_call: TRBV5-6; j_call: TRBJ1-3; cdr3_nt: TGTGCCAGCAACATGCAGGGGAACTCTGGAAACACCATATATTTT; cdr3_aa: CASNMQGNSGNTIYF
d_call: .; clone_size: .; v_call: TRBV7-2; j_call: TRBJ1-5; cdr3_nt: TGTGCCAGCAGTAACTCGGGGGGTCAGCCCCAGCATTTT; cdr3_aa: CASSNSGGQPQHF
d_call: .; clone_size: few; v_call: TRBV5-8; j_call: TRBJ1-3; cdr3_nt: TGTGCCAGCACCCTGGACACCGGCCGGGGAAACACCATATATTTT; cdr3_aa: CASTLDTGRGNTIYF
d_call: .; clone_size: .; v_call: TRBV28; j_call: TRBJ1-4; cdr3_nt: TGTGCCAGCAGCACCGGGGGGGTAACTAATGAAAAACTGTTTTTT; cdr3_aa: CASSTGGVTNEKLFF
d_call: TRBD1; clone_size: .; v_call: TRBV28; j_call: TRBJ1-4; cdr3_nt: TGTGCCAGCAGTTCCCCGACAGGGGAATACGAAAAACTGTTTTTT; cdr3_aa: CASSSPTGEYEKLFF
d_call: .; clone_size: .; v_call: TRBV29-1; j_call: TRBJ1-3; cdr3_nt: TGCAGCGTTGAAACAGGGAGAGCTGGAAACACCATATATTTT; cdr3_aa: CSVETGRAGNTIYF
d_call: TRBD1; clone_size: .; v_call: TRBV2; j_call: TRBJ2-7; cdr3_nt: TGTGCCAGCAGCCCACAGGGGCAGAGCTCCTACGAGCAGTACTTC; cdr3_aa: CASSPQGQSSYEQYF
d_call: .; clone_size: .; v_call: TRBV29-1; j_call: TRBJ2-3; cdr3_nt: TGCAGCGAGTTAGGGGGCACAGATACGCAGTATTTT; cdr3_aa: CSELGGTDTQYF
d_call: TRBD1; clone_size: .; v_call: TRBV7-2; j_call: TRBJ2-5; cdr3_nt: TGTGCCAGCAGCCCCCGCACAGGGGGCTCACAGGTCCAGTACTTC; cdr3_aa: CASSPRTGGSQVQYF
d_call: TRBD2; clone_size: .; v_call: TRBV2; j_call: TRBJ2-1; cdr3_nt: TGTGCCAGCAGTGATGAGGCTAGCGGGGTTGGGCAGTTCTTC; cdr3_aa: CASSDEASGVGQFF
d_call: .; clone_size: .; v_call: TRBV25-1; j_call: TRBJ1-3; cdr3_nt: TGTGCCAGCACCACCCAGGGGGGAAACACCATATATTTT; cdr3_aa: CASTTQGGNTIYF
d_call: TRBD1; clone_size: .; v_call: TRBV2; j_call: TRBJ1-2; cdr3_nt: TGTGCCAGCAGTCTAACCCCGGGACAGAACTATGGCTACACCTTC; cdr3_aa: CASSLTPGQNYGYTF
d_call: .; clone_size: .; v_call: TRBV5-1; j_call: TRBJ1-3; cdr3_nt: TGCGCCAGCAGCCCTGTTGGGGAGGGAAACACCATATATTTT; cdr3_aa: CASSPVGEGNTIYF
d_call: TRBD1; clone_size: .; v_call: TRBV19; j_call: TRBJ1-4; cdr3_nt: TGTGCCAGTAGTATGGGACAGGGTTATGAAAAACTGTTTTTT; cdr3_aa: CASSMGQGYEKLFF
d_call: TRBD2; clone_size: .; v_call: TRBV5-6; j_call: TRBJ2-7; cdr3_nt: TGTGCCAGCAGCTTGACCGGGACTAGCTCGTTCTACGAGCAGTACTTC; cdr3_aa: CASSLTGTSSFYEQYF
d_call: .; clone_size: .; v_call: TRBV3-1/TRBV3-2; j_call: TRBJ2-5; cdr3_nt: TGTGCCAGCAGCCGCTCAGGCGGGCCAGAGACCCAGTACTTC; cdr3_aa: CASSRSGGPETQYF
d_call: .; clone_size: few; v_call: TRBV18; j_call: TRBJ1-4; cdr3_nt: TGTGCCAGCTCACCAATAGGAGTCCGAGAAAAACTGTTTTTT; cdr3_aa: CASSPIGVREKLFF
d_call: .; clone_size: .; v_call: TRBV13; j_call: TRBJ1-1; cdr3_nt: TGTGCCAGCAGTTACCACCCTTTTTCAACAGGGTGGGGGAACACTGAAGCTTTCTTT; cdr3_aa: CASSYHPFSTGWGNTEAFF
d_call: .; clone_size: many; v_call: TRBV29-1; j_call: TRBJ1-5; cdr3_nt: TGCAGCGTTGGCGATCAGCCCCAGCATTTT; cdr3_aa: CSVGDQPQHF